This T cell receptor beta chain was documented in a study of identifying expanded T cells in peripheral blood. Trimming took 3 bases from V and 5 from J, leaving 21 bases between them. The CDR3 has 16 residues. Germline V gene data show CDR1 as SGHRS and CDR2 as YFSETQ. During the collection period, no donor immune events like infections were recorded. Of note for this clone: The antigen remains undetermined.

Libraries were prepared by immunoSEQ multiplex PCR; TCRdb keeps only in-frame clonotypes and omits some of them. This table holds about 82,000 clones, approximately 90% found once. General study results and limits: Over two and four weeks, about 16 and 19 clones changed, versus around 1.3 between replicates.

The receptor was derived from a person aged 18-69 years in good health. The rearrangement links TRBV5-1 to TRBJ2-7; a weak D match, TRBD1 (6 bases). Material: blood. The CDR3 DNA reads TGCGCCAGCAGCTCGGGACACTCGACGTCCACCGACGAGCAGTACTTC. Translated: CASSSGHSTSTDEQYF.